Described below is a single T cell receptor (beta chain) sequence and its context. Its specificity is not known. MiXCR, run by TCRdb on the 5' RACE reads, gives a single entry per CDR3 protein. The sample lists 500,000 to 650,000 distinct CDR3 sequences; less than 25% were seen once. These data are taken from a study of T-cell memory formation after mild COVID-19. Study summary: Largely donor-specific TCR clusters were found. General study results and limits: Mainly in CM and EM were contracting CD4+ clones; CD8+ were in EMRA. Within pre-infection memory, some responding clones were found, suggesting cross-reactive memory joined. A second wave of clones peaked on day 37, and their SARS-CoV-2 specificity went unconfirmed.

Germline CDR1 is ENHRY and CDR2 is SYGVKD. With 6 bases clipped from V and 6 bases from J, the junction kept 4 bases outside the gene matches. CDR3 size: 13 residues. This chain links TRBV10-3 with TRBJ2-2; 7 bases are a match to TRBD1. This TCR was recovered from an adult woman who had mild COVID-19 (a few samples of this study predate the infection). Cell type and time point are not known. The sample consisted of PBMCs or a T cell subset sorted from them (not recorded which). The CDR3 reads CAIRTQGPGELFF. The DNA for the CDR3 is TGTGCCATCAGAACACAGGGGCCCGGGGAGCTGTTTTTT.